This T cell receptor beta chain was recorded in a study of control samples from healthy donors and cancer patients. Germline V lookup: CDR1 SGHDN, CDR2 FVKESK. The CDR3 is made up of 14 amino acids. The ends were cut back, 3 bases at V and 7 bases at J, with 12 bases in the middle. Using immunoSEQ multiplex PCR, the repertoire was profiled, and TCRdb retains in-frame clones only, with some absent. The sample consists of 170,000 or so clones, around 92% of them appearing once. The receptor was isolated from a woman aged 40 to 50 in good health. The sequencing sample was made of blood. The V and J genes are TRBV14 and TRBJ2-2; D remains unclear. The CDR3 nucleotides are TGTGCCAGCAGCCACCCCTTGCTCGGCGGGGAGCTGTTTTTT. Encoded protein: CASSHPLLGGELFF.